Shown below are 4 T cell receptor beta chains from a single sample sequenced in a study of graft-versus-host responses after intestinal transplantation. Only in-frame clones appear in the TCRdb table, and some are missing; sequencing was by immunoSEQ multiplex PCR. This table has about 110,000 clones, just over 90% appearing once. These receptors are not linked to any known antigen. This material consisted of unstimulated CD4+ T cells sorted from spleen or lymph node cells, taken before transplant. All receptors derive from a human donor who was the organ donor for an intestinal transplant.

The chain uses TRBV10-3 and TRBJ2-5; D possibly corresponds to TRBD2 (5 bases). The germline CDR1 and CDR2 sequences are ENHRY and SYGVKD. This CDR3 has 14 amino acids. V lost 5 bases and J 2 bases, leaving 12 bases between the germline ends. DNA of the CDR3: TGTGCCATCAGTAAAGCGGATAGACAAGAGACCCAGTACTTC. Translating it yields CAISKADRQETQYF.

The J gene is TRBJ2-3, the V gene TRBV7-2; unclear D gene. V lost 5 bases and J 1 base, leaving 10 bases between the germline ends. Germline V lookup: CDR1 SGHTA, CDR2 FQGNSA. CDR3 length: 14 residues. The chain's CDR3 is CASSRTLGTDTQYF. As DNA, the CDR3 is TGTGCCAGCAGCCGAACACTTGGCACAGATACGCAGTATTTT. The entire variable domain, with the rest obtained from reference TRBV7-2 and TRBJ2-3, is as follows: GAGVSQSPSNKVTEKGKDVELRCDPISGHTALYWYRQSLGQGLEFLIYFQGNSAPDKSGLPSDRFSAERTGGSVSTLTIQRTQQEDSAVYLCASSRTLGTDTQYFGPGTRLTVL.

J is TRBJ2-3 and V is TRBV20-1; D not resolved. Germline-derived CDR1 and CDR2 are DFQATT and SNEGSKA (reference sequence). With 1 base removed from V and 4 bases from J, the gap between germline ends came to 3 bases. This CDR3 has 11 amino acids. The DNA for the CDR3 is TGCAGTGCTAGAGGTCCAGATACGCAGTATTTT. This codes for CSARGPDTQYF.

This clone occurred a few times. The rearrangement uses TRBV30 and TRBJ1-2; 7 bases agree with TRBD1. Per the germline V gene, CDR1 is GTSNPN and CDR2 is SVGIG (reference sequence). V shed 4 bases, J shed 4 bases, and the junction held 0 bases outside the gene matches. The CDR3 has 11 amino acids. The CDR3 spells CAWTGGYGYTF. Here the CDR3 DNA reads TGTGCCTGGACAGGGGGCTATGGCTACACCTTC.